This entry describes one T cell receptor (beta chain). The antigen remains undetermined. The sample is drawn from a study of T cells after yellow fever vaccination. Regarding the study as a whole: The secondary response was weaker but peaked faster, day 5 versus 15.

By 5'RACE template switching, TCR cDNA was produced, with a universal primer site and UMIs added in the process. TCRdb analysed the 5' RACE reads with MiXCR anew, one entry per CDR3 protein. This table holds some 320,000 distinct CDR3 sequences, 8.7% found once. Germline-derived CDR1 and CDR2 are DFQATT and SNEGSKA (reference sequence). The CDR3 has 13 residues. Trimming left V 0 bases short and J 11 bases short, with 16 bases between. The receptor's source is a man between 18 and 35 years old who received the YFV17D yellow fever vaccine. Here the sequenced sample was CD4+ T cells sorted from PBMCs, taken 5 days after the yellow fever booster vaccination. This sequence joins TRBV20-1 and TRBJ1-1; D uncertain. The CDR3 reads CSARDLVVLRAFF. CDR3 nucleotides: TGCAGTGCTAGAGATCTTGTGGTCCTAAGGGCTTTCTTT.